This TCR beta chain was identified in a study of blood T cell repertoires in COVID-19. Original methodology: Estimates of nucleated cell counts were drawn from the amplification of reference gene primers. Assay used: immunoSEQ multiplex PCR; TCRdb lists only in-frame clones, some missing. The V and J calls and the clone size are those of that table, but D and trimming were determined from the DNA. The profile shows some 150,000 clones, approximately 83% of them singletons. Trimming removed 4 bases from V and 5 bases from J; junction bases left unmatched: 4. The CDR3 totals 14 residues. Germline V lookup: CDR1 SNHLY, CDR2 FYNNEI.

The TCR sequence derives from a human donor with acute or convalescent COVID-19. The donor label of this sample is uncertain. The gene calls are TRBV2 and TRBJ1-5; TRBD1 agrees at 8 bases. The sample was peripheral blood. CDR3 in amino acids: CASSGTGWDQPQHF. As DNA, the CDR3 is TGTGCCAGCAGTGGGACAGGGTGGGATCAGCCCCAGCATTTT.